The rows below give T cell receptor beta chains drawn from one sample of a study of brain T cells in children with intractable seizures. Data came from immunoSEQ multiplex PCR; TCRdb stores just in-frame clones and leaves some out. This sample has under 45,000 clones, with more than 80% found just once. Sequenced here: peripheral blood, sampled at surgery. The receptors come from a girl under 10 years old with tuberous sclerosis and intractable seizures. Both conserved end residues are part of each CDR3. The D gene is left open where the match is weak. Some rows mark clone size as missing; the rest say once, few, many or name a class of expanded clone.

v_call	j_call	d_call	clone_size	cdr3_nt	cdr3_aa
TRBV24-1	TRBJ1-2	.	.	TGTGCCACCAGTGATTTGGGGGGATATGGCTACACCTTC	CATSDLGGYGYTF
TRBV5-6	TRBJ2-5	TRBD2	.	TGTGCCAGTTCGGGACTAGCGGGGAAAGAGACCCAGTACTTC	CASSGLAGKETQYF
TRBV5-1	TRBJ2-1	TRBD1	.	TGCGCCAGTGCAGGGGGCAACTCCTACAATGAGCAGTTCTTC	CASAGGNSYNEQFF
TRBV30	TRBJ2-7	.	.	TGTGCCTGGGGAGGGGGCCAGCAGTACTTC	CAWGGGQQYF
TRBV5-1	TRBJ1-4	TRBD1	.	TGCGCCAGCAGCACAGGGACAGCCGGCAGGGAAAAACTGTTTTTT	CASSTGTAGREKLFF
TRBV18	TRBJ2-7	.	.	TGTGCCAGCTCACAATCCGTTACACAGGCTCCCTCCTACGAGCAGTACTTC	CASSQSVTQAPSYEQYF
TRBV21-1	TRBJ2-7	.	.	TGTGCCAGCAGCAAATGGGGACAGGGGTACGAGCAGTACTTC	CASSKWGQGYEQYF
TRBV10-3	TRBJ2-3	TRBD1	.	TGTGCCATCCAGCGACAGGGATGGACAGATACGCAGTATTTT	CAIQRQGWTDTQYF
TRBV6-6	TRBJ1-2	.	.	TGTGCCAGCAGAAGATCTAACTATGGCTACACCTTC	CASRRSNYGYTF
TRBV27	TRBJ2-7	TRBD2	.	TGTGCCAGCAGCCCCGGCTCTAGCGGGGGGACCCGCGAGCAGTACTTC	CASSPGSSGGTREQYF
TRBV6-5	TRBJ1-2	.	.	TGTGCCAGCAAGCAGGGAGATAATGGCTACACCTTC	CASKQGDNGYTF
TRBV2	TRBJ2-7	.	.	TGTGCCAGCTCCGTCAGCTACGAGCAGTACTTC	CASSVSYEQYF
TRBV5-1	TRBJ1-3	TRBD1	.	TGCGCCAGCAGCTTGGCGGGGGGCAAACAGGGGGCGCCCGGAAACACCATATATTTT	CASSLAGGKQGAPGNTIYF
TRBV19	TRBJ1-2	TRBD1	.	TGTGCCAGTAGTACCATGGACAGGGGGACCCGCTACACCTTC	CASSTMDRGTRYTF
TRBV7-6	TRBJ2-1	TRBD2	.	TGTGCCAGCAGCTCCGGGACTAGCGGTCCAAGCTCCTACAATGAGCAGTTCTTC	CASSSGTSGPSSYNEQFF
TRBV5-5	TRBJ1-1	.	.	TGTGCCAGCAGCTTGAACAGCCCTAATATGAACACTGAAGCTTTCTTT	CASSLNSPNMNTEAFF
TRBV7-2	TRBJ1-1	.	.	TGTGCCAGCGGGAAAGACCTCAATCCAGAAGCTTTCTTT	CASGKDLNPEAFF
TRBV11-2	TRBJ2-3	.	.	TGTGCCAGCAGCTCTGGGGCGGTTCGGGCCACAGATACGCAGTATTTT	CASSSGAVRATDTQYF
TRBV4-2	TRBJ2-1	TRBD1	.	TGTGCCAGCAGCCAAGGACAGGGCCCCAATGAGCAGTTCTTC	CASSQGQGPNEQFF
TRBV5-6	TRBJ1-1	TRBD1	.	TGTGCCAGCAGCTTTGACAGGGGCAACACTGAAGCTTTCTTT	CASSFDRGNTEAFF
TRBV19	TRBJ1-4	TRBD1	.	TGTGCCAGTAGCCCGCAGGGACAGGTCAATGAAAAACTGTTTTTT	CASSPQGQVNEKLFF
TRBV2	TRBJ2-7	.	.	TGTGCCAGCAGGGCTCCGTGGGCTCCTTACGAGCAGTACTTC	CASRAPWAPYEQYF
TRBV5-1	TRBJ1-1	.	once	TGCGCCAGCAGCTTGGAAGGGTTAATGAACACTGAAGCTTTCTTT	CASSLEGLMNTEAFF
TRBV7-8	TRBJ1-2	.	.	TGTGCCAGCAGCTCTAACAGGGTTGGCTACACCTTC	CASSSNRVGYTF
TRBV19	TRBJ2-2	TRBD1	.	TGTGCCAGTAGTATAGGGGGACAGGGAGTTGGGGAGCTGTTTTTT	CASSIGGQGVGELFF
TRBV5-1	TRBJ2-6	TRBD1	.	TGCGCCAGCAGCCCCGGGCAGGGACAGGGAGTAGATGGGGCCAACGTCCTGACTTTC	CASSPGQGQGVDGANVLTF
TRBV27	TRBJ2-6	.	.	TGTGCCAGCAGTTTCGGGACGGGCTCTGGGGCCAACGTCCTGACTTTC	CASSFGTGSGANVLTF
TRBV6-6	TRBJ1-1	.	.	TGTGCCAGCAGTCAAGTGACCGGGACATTTGGCACTGAAGCTTTCTTT	CASSQVTGTFGTEAFF
TRBV7-3	TRBJ2-1	.	.	TGTGCCAGCAGCTTATGGGGCCATGGGGGGGGCCCTAATGAGCAGTTCTTC	CASSLWGHGGGPNEQFF
TRBV2	TRBJ1-2	.	medium-sized	TGTGCCAGCAGTGACAGCTCTAACTATGGCTACACCTTC	CASSDSSNYGYTF
TRBV3-1/TRBV3-2	TRBJ1-2	.	.	TGTGCCAGCAGCCAAGTTCGACAGCGGGTCTATGGCTACACCTTC	CASSQVRQRVYGYTF
TRBV5-1	TRBJ1-2	TRBD1	.	TGCGCCAGCAGCTTCTTGGGACAGGGGTCAGTACTAGGCTATGGCTACACCTTC	CASSFLGQGSVLGYGYTF
TRBV12-3/TRBV12-4	TRBJ1-2	TRBD1	.	TGTGCCAGCAGTTACCGGGACAGGGGAGGCTACACCTTC	CASSYRDRGGYTF
TRBV27	TRBJ1-1	.	.	TGTGCCAGCAGTCAGAGCCAGGTGATCTCGAGTCGGGGGTCCAAACGCCCGAACACTGAAGCTTTCTTT	CASSQSQVISSRGSKRPNTEAFF
TRBV9	TRBJ2-7	.	.	TGTGCCAGCAGCGTAGGGGTCGGATCCTACGAGCAGTACTTC	CASSVGVGSYEQYF
TRBV18	TRBJ1-6	.	few	TGTGCCAGCTCACCGGACAGCCCCTATAATTCACCCCTCCACTTT	CASSPDSPYNSPLHF
TRBV15	TRBJ2-1	.	.	TGTGCCACCAGCGAGGAGGTCAAGCAGTTCTTC	CATSEEVKQFF
TRBV3-1/TRBV3-2	TRBJ2-5	.	.	TGTGCCAGCAGCGTTGGGTTTGGGGGGTTGGGGGAGACCCAGTACTTC	CASSVGFGGLGETQYF
TRBV27	TRBJ1-2	.	.	TGTGCCAGCCGGGCCATTAACTATGGCTACACCTTC	CASRAINYGYTF
TRBV2	TRBJ1-6	.	.	TGTGCCAGCAGTACCAGAGCTAGCTCCTATAATTCACCCCTCCACTTT	CASSTRASSYNSPLHF
TRBV19	TRBJ2-1	TRBD2	.	TGTGCCAGTAGTTCCTCCGGGACTAGCTGGAATGAGCAGTTCTTC	CASSSSGTSWNEQFF
TRBV25-1	TRBJ2-7	.	.	TGTGCCAGCAGTGACCGGGCCGGGGCCGAGCAGTACTTC	CASSDRAGAEQYF
TRBV28	TRBJ2-2	.	once	TGTGCCAGCAGATCCCAGGGGTCGGGCACCGGGGAGCTGTTTTTT	CASRSQGSGTGELFF
TRBV29-1	TRBJ2-3	TRBD2	few	TGCAGCGTTACCGGACTAGCGGGGGGAACCGATACGCAGTATTTT	CSVTGLAGGTDTQYF
TRBV11-1	TRBJ2-5	TRBD1	.	TGTGCCAGCAGCTTTATAGACAGGGTGGAGACCCAGTACTTC	CASSFIDRVETQYF
TRBV7-6	TRBJ2-3	.	.	TGTGCCAGCAGCTTAAGGGCGGGGCTGAGCGTCGCAGATACGCAGTATTTT	CASSLRAGLSVADTQYF
TRBV24-1	TRBJ2-3	TRBD1	.	TGTGCCACCAGTGATCGAGGGACAGGGGGCACAGATACGCAGTATTTT	CATSDRGTGGTDTQYF
TRBV7-3	TRBJ2-2	.	.	TGTGCCAGCAGCTTAACGGGACGGGCGAACACCGGGGAGCTGTTTTTT	CASSLTGRANTGELFF
TRBV11-2	TRBJ2-3	TRBD2	.	TGTGCCAGCAGCCCCACCGATGGCGGGGGTAATACAGATACGCAGTATTTT	CASSPTDGGGNTDTQYF
TRBV4-1	TRBJ1-1	.	.	TGCGCCAGCAGCCGGACAAGCGTGAGCACTGAAGCTTTCTTT	CASSRTSVSTEAFF
TRBV14	TRBJ2-5	.	.	TGTGCCAGCAGCCAATTTGCGGTCGCGGAGACCCAGTACTTC	CASSQFAVAETQYF